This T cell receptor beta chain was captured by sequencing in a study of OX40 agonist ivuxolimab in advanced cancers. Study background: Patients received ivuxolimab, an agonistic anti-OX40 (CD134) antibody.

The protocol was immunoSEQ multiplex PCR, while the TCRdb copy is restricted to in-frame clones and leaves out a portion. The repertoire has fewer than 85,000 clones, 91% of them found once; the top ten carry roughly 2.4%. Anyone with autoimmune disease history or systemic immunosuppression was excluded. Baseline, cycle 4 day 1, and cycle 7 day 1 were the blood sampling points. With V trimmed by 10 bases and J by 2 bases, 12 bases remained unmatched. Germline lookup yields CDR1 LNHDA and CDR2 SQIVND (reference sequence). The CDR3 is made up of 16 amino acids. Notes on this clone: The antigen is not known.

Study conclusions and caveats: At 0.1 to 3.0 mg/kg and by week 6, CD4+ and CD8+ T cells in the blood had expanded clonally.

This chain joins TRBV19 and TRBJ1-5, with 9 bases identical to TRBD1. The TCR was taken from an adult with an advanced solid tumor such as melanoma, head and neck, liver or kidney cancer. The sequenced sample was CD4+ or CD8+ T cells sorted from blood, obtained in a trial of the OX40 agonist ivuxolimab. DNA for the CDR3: TGTGCCACTTCGGACCCGGGACAGGGTCGCAATCAGCCCCAGCATTTT. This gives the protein CATSDPGQGRNQPQHF.